The 13 T cell receptor beta chains below were found in one sample sequenced in a study of cytotoxic CD8 clonotypes in ibrutinib-treated CLL (dated by TCRdb to the early 2020s). The library was made by the immunoSEQ multiplex PCR assay. TCRdb holds this immuneACCESS table with in-frame rearrangements only. Some clones are missing; in checked studies, unresolved V genes explain under half, and the rest has no known cause. This sample has fewer than 90,000 clones in its table, and about two thirds of those were observed once. 5.7% of the sample is in the top ten clones. The time point label here, explained by the study, means: about twelve months on ibrutinib. The specimen was PBMCs, collected after 12 months of ibrutinib treatment. These receptors were obtained from a human donor with chronic lymphocytic leukemia.

The chain links TRBV4-3 to TRBJ2-3; 11 bases are shared with TRBD2. This CDR3 spans 15 amino acids. With 0 bases clipped from V and 6 bases from J, the junction kept 2 bases outside the gene matches. From germline, CDR1 is LGHNA and CDR2 YSLEER. CDR3 amino acids: CASSQDSGGGDTQYF. CDR3 sequence (DNA): TGCGCCAGCAGCCAAGATAGCGGGGGGGGCGATACGCAGTATTTT.

This clone was seen more than once but under ten times. The chain uses TRBV7-7 and TRBJ1-2; unclear D gene. The CDR3 length is 13 residues. The germline V gene has CDR1 SSHAT and CDR2 FNYEAQ (reference sequence). V was pared by 5 bases and J by 4 bases, with 11 bases between. The CDR3 nucleotides read TGTGCCAGCAGCCCAGGAATTGGCTATGGCTACACCTTC. As protein: CASSPGIGYGYTF.

CDR3 bases: TGTGCCAGCGGAGGACGACAGGGCGGCGGCTACACCTTC. Protein sequence: CASGGRQGGGYTF. The V call is TRBV2, the J call TRBJ1-2; 7 bases are a match to TRBD1. Germline trimming cut 8 bases from V and 8 bases from J; bases unmatched to any gene: 11. This CDR3 is built from 13 residues. Germline CDR1 and CDR2: SNHLY and FYNNEI.

In this sample, this clone turned up a few times. V is TRBV5-6 and J is TRBJ2-5, with a tentative D call TRBD1 (5 bases). Germline loops: CDR1 SGHDT, CDR2 YYEEEE. Deletions cut 4 bases from V and 1 base from J, with 17 bases between. CDR3 length: 16 residues. The CDR3 here is CASSVARGLLQETQYF. CDR3 bases: TGTGCCAGCAGCGTCGCTAGGGGCCTCCTCCAAGAGACCCAGTACTTC.

This clone was picked up a small number of times. The genes are TRBV7-3 and TRBJ1-1, with D possibly being TRBD1 (5 bases). The CDR3 is 12 residues long. The germline gives CDR1 SGHTA, CDR2 FQGTGA. V was cut by 7 bases and J by 6 bases, with 12 bases left in between. The CDR3 sequence is CASTRGAPEAFF. The DNA of the CDR3 is TGTGCCAGCACGAGAGGGGCCCCTGAAGCTTTCTTT.

The chain carries TRBV5-8 and TRBJ1-3; D possibly corresponds to TRBD1 (5 bases). V gave up 5 bases and J gave up 0 bases, with 12 bases separating them. Germline V gene data show CDR1 as SGHTS and CDR2 as YDEGEE. This CDR3 has 15 amino acids. The CDR3 region has the DNA TGTGCCAGCAGGGTGGGGACCATCTCTGGAAACACCATATATTTT. Protein: CASRVGTISGNTIYF.

This clone was recorded a few times. CDR3 sequence reads: CSVLIAGGQPQHF. The CDR3 nucleotides are TGCAGCGTATTGATCGCGGGGGGTCAGCCCCAGCATTTT. The V and J genes are TRBV29-1 and TRBJ1-5, with D maybe TRBD1 (5 bases). Germline V CDR1 and CDR2: SQVTM, ANQGSEA. The germline V and J ends were trimmed by 6 bases and 6 bases, with 15 bases remaining between them. This CDR3 contains 13 residues.

Points on this clone: The sample holds other DNA sequences that translate to the same CDR3. V gene TRBV7-2 combines with J gene TRBJ1-6; no definite D call. V lost 1 base and J lost 10, with 5 bases in between. The germline gives CDR1 SGHTA, CDR2 FQGNSA. The length of the CDR3 is 12 residues. CDR3 nucleotide sequence: TGTGCCAGCAGCTTAGTTGGCTCACCCCTCCACTTT. Amino acid sequence: CASSLVGSPLHF.

The chain is built from TRBV4-3 and TRBJ2-7, with D maybe TRBD2 (7 bases). The length of the CDR3 is 16 residues. V lost 0 bases and J lost 3, with 15 bases in between. Looked up from germline, CDR1 is LGHNA and CDR2 is YSLEER. CDR3 bases: TGCGCCAGCAGCCAAGAGGGAGAGGGGGAGGGCTACGAGCAGTACTTC. It translates to CASSQEGEGEGYEQYF.

The V call is TRBV28, the J call TRBJ1-2; no clear D. The germline CDR1 and CDR2 sequences are MDHEN and SYDVKM. Trimming left V 2 bases short and J 0 bases short, with 7 bases between. CDR3 length: 14 amino acids. CDR3 DNA: TGTGCCAGCAGTTTAGGCAGGTCTAACTATGGCTACACCTTC. It encodes CASSLGRSNYGYTF.

The chain employs TRBV7-2 and TRBJ1-6; 9 nucleotides agree with TRBD1. This CDR3 contains 16 residues. CDR1 and CDR2 from the germline V gene are SGHTA and FQGNSA. V trimming: 5 bases; J trimming: 9 bases; junction bases outside the gene matches: 11. DNA for the CDR3: TGTGCCAGCAGCCAAAAGGGGGGGACAGGGACTTCACCCCTCCACTTT. Translating gives CASSQKGGTGTSPLHF.

The V call is TRBV4-1, the J call TRBJ2-1, with TRBD2 identical over 9 bases. The CDR3 runs 18 residues. V shed 0 bases and J 7 bases; nucleotides not matched to a gene: 13. Germline V gene sequence: CDR1 MGHRA, CDR2 YSYEKL. The CDR3 DNA sequence: TGCGCCAGCAGCCAAGATTCCCTTTTAGCGGGGGTCGGAAATGAGCAGTTCTTC. Its translation: CASSQDSLLAGVGNEQFF.

The CDR3 loop is CASSENGRGSPEKLFF. The CDR3 DNA follows: TGTGCCAGCAGTGAAAACGGGAGGGGAAGCCCTGAAAAACTGTTTTTT. The chain has TRBV25-1 and TRBJ1-4; D is perhaps TRBD1 (5 bases). Germline V lookup: CDR1 MGHDK, CDR2 SYGVNS. The CDR3 contains 16 residues. The V end was cut by 2 bases, the J end by 7 bases, with 17 bases between.